This TCR beta chain was sequenced for a study of beta chain features in type 1 diabetes. Study-level background: Cells sorted and examined across all samples totaled 90 million to 120 million. Findings and limits, study-wide: A moderate, significant TCRB CDR3 shortening appeared in type 1 diabetes across four CD4+ subsets. The naive, central memory and Treg TCRB repertoires showed an apparent similarity that was greater among patients than among healthy donors.

Germline V gene lookup returns CDR1 MGHDK and CDR2 SYGVNS. Trimming left V 4 bases short and J 3 bases short, with 16 bases between. This CDR3 has 15 amino acids. About this clone: Its target is unknown.

Expressed TCRB transcripts were sequenced, since all the RNA that had been isolated was reverse transcribed. The data were produced by immunoSEQ multiplex PCR, yet TCRdb's version contains in-frame clones alone and is incomplete. The sample carries some 290,000 clones, roughly an eighth recorded once. The receptor comes from a man aged 25 to 40 with type 1 diabetes. Source material: naive CD4+ T cells from blood. The chain is built from TRBV25-1 and TRBJ2-7, with D perhaps matching TRBD2 (5 bases). The CDR3 DNA is TGTGCCAGCAGTGTGCTATACGGGATCTTCTACGAGCAGTACTTC. Residues: CASSVLYGIFYEQYF.